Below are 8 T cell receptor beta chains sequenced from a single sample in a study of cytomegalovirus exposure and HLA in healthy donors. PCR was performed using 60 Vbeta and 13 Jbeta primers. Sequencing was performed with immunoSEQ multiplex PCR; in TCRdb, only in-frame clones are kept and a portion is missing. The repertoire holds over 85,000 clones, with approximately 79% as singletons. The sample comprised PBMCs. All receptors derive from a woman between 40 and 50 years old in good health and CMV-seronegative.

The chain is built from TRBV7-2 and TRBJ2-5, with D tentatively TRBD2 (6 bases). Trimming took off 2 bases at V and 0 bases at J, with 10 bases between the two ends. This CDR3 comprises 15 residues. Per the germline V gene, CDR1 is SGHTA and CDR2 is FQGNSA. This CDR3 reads CASSLRGTYQETQYF. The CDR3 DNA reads TGTGCCAGCAGCTTACGGGGGACGTACCAAGAGACCCAGTACTTC.

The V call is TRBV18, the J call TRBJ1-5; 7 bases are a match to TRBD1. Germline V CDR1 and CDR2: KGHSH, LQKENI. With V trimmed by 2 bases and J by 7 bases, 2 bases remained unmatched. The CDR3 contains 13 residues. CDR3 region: CASSPRDSQPQHF. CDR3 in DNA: TGTGCCAGCTCACCAAGGGACAGCCAGCCCCAGCATTTT.

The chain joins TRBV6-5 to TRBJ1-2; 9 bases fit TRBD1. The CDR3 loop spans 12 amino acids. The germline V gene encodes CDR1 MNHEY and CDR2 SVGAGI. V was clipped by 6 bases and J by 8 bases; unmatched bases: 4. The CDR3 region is CASRTTGGGYTF. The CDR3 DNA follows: TGTGCCAGCAGGACCACAGGGGGCGGCTACACCTTC.

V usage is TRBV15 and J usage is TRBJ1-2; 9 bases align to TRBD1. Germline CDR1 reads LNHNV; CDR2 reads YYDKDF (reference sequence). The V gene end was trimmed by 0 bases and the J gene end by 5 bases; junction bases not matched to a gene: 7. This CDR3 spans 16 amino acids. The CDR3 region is CATSRDSGQGKYGYTF. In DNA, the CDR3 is TGTGCCACCAGCAGAGATTCGGGACAGGGAAAGTATGGCTACACCTTC.

CDR3 in amino acids: CASSHAYDSNQPQHF. The DNA for the CDR3 is TGTGCCAGCAGCCACGCCTATGATAGCAATCAGCCCCAGCATTTT. J is TRBJ1-5 and V is TRBV4-2; no clear D gene. Germline-derived CDR1 and CDR2 are LGHNA and YNFKEQ. The CDR3 runs 15 residues. Trimming removed 3 bases from V and 0 bases from J, with 9 bases in between.

The CDR3 region has the DNA TGTGCTAGTGGTTTGGTAGTGACAGGGGGCGACCAGCCCCAGCATTTT. As protein: CASGLVVTGGDQPQHF. V usage is TRBV12-5 and J usage is TRBJ1-5, with 10 bases identical to TRBD1. The CDR3 covers 16 residues. Germline V gene lookup returns CDR1 LGHNT and CDR2 FRNRAP. After removal of 0 bases from V and 7 bases from J, the junction contained 6 bases not matched to a gene.

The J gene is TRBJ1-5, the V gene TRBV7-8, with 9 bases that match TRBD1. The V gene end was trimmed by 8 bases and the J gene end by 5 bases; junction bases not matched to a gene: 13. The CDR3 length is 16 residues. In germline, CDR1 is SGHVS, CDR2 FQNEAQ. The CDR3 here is CASLAGTGFIDQPQHF. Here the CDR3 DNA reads TGTGCCAGCCTCGCCGGGACAGGGTTTATCGATCAGCCCCAGCATTTT.

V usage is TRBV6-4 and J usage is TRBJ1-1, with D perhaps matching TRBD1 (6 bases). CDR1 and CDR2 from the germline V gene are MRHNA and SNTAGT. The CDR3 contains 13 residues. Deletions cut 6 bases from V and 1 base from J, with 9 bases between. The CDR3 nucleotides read TGTGCCAGCAGCCGGACAGAGAACACTGAAGCTTTCTTT. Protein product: CASSRTENTEAFF.